This TCR beta chain was recorded in a study of T-cell reconstitution after alpha-beta-depleted transplantation in children. Findings of the study overall: TCRbeta diversity was high at day 60 in some patients (a result of surviving recipient T cells and thymic progenitors).

This CDR3 has 14 amino acids. Trimming took 5 bases from V and 2 from J, leaving 11 bases between them. This clonotype was found many times. Its specificity is not known. The TCRbeta library incorporated unique molecular identifiers. TCRdb fed the PCR reads into MiXCR, producing one record per CDR3 protein. The data contain fewer than 35,000 distinct CDR3 sequences, under 8% of them singletons. The TCR comes from a male patient under 18 who had a stem cell transplant for acute myeloid leukemia, so the T cells may come from the graft donor. The specimen comprised PBMCs, mostly from graft donor cells, sampled 180 days after TCRalphabeta/CD19-depleted stem cell transplant. The chain uses TRBV12-3 or TRBV12-4 and TRBJ2-3, with D perhaps matching TRBD1 (6 bases). CDR3 sequence (DNA): TGTGCCAGCAGTCTAAGACAGGCCACAGATACGCAGTATTTT. It codes for CASSLRQATDTQYF.